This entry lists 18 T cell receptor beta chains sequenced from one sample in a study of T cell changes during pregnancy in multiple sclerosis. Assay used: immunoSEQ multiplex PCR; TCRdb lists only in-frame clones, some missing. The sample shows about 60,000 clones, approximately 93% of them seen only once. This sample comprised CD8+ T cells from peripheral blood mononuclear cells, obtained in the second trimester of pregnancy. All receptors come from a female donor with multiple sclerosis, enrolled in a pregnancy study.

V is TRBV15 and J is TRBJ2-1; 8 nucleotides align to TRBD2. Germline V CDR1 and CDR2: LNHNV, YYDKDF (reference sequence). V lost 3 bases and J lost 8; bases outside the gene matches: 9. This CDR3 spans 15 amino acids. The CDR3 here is CATSSSREGQYEQFF. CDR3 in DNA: TGTGCCACCAGCAGCTCTCGGGAGGGCCAGTATGAGCAGTTCTTC.

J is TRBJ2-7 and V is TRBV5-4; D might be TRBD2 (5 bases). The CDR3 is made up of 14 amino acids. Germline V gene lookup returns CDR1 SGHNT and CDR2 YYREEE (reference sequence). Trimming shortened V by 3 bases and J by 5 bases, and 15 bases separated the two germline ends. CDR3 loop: CASSSPTTHNEQYF. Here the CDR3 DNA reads TGTGCCAGCAGCTCCCCGACTACCCACAACGAGCAGTACTTC.

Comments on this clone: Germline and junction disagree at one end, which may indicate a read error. Here the CDR3 DNA reads TGTGCCTGGGAATCGACAGGGGCTAAAGAAAAACTGTTTTTT. Translating gives CAWESTGAKEKLFF. The chain links TRBV30 to TRBJ1-4; TRBD1 matches 8 bases. Germline assignment: CDR1 GTSNPN and CDR2 SVGIG (reference sequence). This CDR3 is built from 14 residues.

CDR3 sequence: CASSQDRGGSYNEQFF. Here the CDR3 DNA reads TGCGCCAGCAGCCAAGATCGAGGCGGTTCCTACAATGAGCAGTTCTTC. V usage is TRBV4-3 and J usage is TRBJ2-1; unclear D gene. CDR3 size: 16 residues. The germline V gene has CDR1 LGHNA and CDR2 YSLEER. The V end was cut by 0 bases, the J end by 1 base, with 10 bases between.

For the CDR3, the DNA is TGCGCCAGCAGCTTTACTGGGGGGTCCTACGAGCAGTACTTC. It specifies CASSFTGGSYEQYF. This rearrangement joins TRBV5-1 to TRBJ2-7; tentatively, D is TRBD2 (6 bases). V was trimmed by 2 bases and J by 1 base, leaving 10 bases between them. CDR3 length: 14 amino acids. Per germline, CDR1 SGHRS and CDR2 YFSETQ.

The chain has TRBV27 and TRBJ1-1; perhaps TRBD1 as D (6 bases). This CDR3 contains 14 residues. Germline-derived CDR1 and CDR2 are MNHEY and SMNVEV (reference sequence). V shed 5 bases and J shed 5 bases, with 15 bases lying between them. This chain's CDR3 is CASSISRGQTEAFF. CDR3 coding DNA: TGTGCCAGCAGTATCTCCCGAGGACAGACTGAAGCTTTCTTT.

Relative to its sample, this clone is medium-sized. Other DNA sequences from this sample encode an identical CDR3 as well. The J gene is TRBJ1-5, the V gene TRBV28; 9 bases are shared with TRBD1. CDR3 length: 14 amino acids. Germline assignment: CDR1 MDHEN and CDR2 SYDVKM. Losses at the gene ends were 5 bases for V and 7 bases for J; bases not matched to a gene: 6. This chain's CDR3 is CASSLGQGVQPQHF. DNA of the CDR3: TGTGCCAGCAGTCTGGGACAGGGAGTCCAGCCCCAGCATTTT.

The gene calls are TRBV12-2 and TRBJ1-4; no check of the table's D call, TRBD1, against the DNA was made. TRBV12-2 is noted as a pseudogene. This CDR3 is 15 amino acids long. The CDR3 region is CASRRQGIGNEKLFF. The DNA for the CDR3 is TGTGCAAGTCGTAGACAGGGGATAGGGAATGAAAAACTGTTTTTT.

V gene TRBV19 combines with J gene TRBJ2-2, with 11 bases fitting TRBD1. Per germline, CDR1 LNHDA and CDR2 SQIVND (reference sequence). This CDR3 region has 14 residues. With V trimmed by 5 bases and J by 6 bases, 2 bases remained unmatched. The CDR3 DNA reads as TGTGCCAGTAGTGTGGGACAGGGGGCCGGGGAGCTGTTTTTT. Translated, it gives CASSVGQGAGELFF.

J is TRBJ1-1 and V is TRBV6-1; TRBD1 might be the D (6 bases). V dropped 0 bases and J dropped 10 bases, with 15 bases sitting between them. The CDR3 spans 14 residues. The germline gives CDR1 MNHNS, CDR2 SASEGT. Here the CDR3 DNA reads TGTGCCAGCAGTGAAGCCACAGGGATGCGAGGAGCTTTCTTT. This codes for CASSEATGMRGAFF.

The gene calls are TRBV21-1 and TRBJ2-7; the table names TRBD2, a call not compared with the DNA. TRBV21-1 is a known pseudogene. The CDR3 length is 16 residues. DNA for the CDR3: TGTGCCAGCAGCAAACGAGGGCCCACAAGCATCTACGAGCAGTACTTC. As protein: CASSKRGPTSIYEQYF.

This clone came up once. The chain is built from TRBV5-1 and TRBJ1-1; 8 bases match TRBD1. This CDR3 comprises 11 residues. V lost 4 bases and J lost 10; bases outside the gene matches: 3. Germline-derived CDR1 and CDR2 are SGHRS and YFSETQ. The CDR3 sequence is CASSQQGVAFF. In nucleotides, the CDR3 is TGCGCCAGCAGCCAACAGGGGGTAGCTTTCTTT. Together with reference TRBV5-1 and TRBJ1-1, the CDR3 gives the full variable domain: KAGVTQTPRYLIKTRGQQVTLSCSPISGHRSVSWYQQTPGQGLQFLFEYFSETQRNKGNFPGRFSGRQFSNSRSEMNVSTLELGDSALYLCASSQQGVAFFGQGTRLTVV.

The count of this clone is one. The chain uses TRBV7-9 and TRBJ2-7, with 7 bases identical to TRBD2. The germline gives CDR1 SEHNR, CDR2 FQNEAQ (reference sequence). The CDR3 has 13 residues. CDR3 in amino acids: CRRGSCCVDEQYF. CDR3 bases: TGTCGGCGCGGGAGCTGTTGTGTGGACGAGCAGTACTTC. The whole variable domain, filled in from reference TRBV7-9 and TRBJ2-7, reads DTGVSQNPRHKITKRGQNVTFRCDPISEHNRLYWYRQTLGQGPEFLTYFQNEAQLEKSRLLSDRFSAERPKGSFSTLEIQRTEQGDSAMYLCRRGSCCVDEQYFGPGTRLTVT.

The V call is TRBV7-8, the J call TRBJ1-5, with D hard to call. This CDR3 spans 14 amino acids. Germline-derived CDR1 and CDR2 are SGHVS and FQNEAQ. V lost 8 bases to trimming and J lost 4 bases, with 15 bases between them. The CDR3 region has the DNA TGTGCCAGCTCCCCCCAGCCCAGGAATCAGCCCCAGCATTTT. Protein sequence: CASSPQPRNQPQHF.

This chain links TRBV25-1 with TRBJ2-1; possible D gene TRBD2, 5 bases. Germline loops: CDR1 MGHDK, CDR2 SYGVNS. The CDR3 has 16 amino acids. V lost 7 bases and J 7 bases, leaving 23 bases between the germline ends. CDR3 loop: CASTTFRGLGFNEQFF. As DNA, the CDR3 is TGTGCCAGCACTACTTTTAGAGGGCTTGGATTTAATGAGCAGTTCTTC.

DNA for the CDR3: TGCAGCGTTGAACTAGGGGGCTTAAGCTACACCTTC. Translating it yields CSVELGGLSYTF. The chain employs TRBV29-1 and TRBJ1-2; 7 bases map to TRBD1. The ends lost 2 bases at V and 9 bases at J; junction bases unmatched: 6. Germline CDR1 and CDR2: SQVTM and ANQGSEA. The CDR3 covers 12 residues. Using reference TRBV29-1 and TRBJ1-2 for the parts outside the CDR3, the full variable domain is SAVISQKPSRDICQRGTSLTIQCQVDSQVTMMFWYRQQPGQSLTLIATANQGSEATYESGFVIDKFPISRPNLTFSTLTVSNMSPEDSSIYLCSVELGGLSYTFGSGTRLTVV.

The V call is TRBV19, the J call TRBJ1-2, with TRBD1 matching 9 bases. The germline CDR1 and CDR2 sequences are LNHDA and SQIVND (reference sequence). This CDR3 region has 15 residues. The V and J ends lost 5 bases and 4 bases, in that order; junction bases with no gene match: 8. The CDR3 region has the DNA TGTGCCAGTAGTCCGGACAGGGGCAATGGCTATGGCTACACCTTC. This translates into CASSPDRGNGYGYTF.

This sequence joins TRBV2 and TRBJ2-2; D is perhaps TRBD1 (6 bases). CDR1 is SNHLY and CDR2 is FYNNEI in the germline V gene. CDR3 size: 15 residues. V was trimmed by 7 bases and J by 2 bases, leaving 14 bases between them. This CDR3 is CASTAGRGNTGELFF. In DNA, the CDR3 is TGTGCCAGCACGGCAGGCAGGGGTAACACCGGGGAGCTGTTTTTT. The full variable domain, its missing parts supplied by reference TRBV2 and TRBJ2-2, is EPEVTQTPSHQVTQMGQEVILRCVPISNHLYFYWYRQILGQKVEFLVSFYNNEISEKSEIFDDQFSVERPDGSNFTLKIRSTKLEDSAMYFCASTAGRGNTGELFFGEGSRLTVL.